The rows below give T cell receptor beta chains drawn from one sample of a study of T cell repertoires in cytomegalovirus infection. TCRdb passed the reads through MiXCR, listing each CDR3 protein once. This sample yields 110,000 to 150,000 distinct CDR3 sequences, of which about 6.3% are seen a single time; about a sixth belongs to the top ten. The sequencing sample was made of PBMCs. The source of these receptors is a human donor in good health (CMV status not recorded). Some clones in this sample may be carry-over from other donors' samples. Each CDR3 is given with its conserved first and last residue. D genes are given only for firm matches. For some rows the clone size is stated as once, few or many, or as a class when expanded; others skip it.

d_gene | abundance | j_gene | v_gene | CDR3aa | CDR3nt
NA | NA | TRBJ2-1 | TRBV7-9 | CASSLATLSAQGQFF | TGTGCCAGCAGCTTAGCGACCCTGTCAGCTCAAGGGCAGTTCTTC
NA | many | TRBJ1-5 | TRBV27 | CASSLSGGGQPQHF | TGTGCCAGCAGTTTATCCGGAGGGGGGCAGCCCCAGCATTTT
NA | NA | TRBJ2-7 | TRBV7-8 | CASSLTSPYEQYF | TGTGCCAGCAGCTTGACTAGTCCCTACGAGCAGTACTTC
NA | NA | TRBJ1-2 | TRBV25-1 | CASSEGGAGVYGYTF | TGTGCCAGCAGTGAGGGGGGGGCAGGAGTATATGGCTACACCTTC
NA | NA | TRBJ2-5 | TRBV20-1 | CSASRGGQETQYF | TGCAGTGCTAGTCGAGGGGGCCAAGAGACCCAGTACTTC
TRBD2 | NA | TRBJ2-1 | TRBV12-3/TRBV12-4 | CASSLGGSGGPIRQFF | TGTGCCAGCAGTTTAGGGGGTAGCGGGGGGCCTATCAGGCAGTTCTTC
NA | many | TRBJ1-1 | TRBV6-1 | CASSENRVTEAFF | TGTGCCAGCAGTGAAAACAGGGTCACTGAAGCTTTCTTT
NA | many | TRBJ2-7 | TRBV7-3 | CASAPGPAYEQYF | TGTGCCAGCGCCCCGGGACCGGCCTACGAGCAGTACTTC
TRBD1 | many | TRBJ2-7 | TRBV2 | CASSEGDRPYEQYF | TGTGCCAGCAGTGAAGGGGACAGGCCCTACGAGCAGTACTTC
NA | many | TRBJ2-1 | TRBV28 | CASSSLGTSYNEQFF | TGTGCCAGCAGTTCCCTAGGAACCTCCTACAATGAGCAGTTCTTC